The next 8 T cell receptor beta chains were all read from a single sample in a study of identical twins listed by TCRdb under 2016. The library was obtained by 5' RACE. Sequencing used an Illumina HiSeq 2000. TCRdb reanalyzed the raw reads on its own, using fastp at Q25 for trimming and MiXCR for clone calling, and kept in-frame beta chains. All rows with the same CDR3 protein become a single entry with the most common DNA and genes. Recorded for this sample are about 520,000 distinct CDR3 sequences; approximately 22% of them occurred a single time. The leading ten clones occupy 0.91% of the sample. These records were also assigned to another study, of T cells expressing NK-cell markers.

The material sequenced was CD4+ T cells sorted from blood. The receptors originated from a young woman in good health.

This clonotype was observed a few times. This chain connects TRBV5-1 to TRBJ1-2; no firm D call. The CDR3 has 17 amino acids. The germline gives CDR1 SGHRS, CDR2 YFSETQ. Trimming cost V 4 bases and J 2 bases, with 21 bases left between them. CDR3 bases: TGCGCCAGCAGCCCACGCCCCACCTCGGCGGGAAACTATGGCTACACCTTC. This codes for CASSPRPTSAGNYGYTF.

The sample holds many counts of this clonotype. V usage is TRBV29-1 and J usage is TRBJ2-1; the D gene could be TRBD1 or TRBD2 (5 bases each). The CDR3 loop spans 12 amino acids. Germline CDR1 and CDR2: SQVTM and ANQGSEA. The ends were cut back, 4 bases at V and 11 bases at J, with 15 bases in the middle. CDR3 sequence reads: CSVVLGTNQQFF. The DNA for the CDR3 is TGCAGCGTTGTCTTAGGGACCAACCAGCAGTTCTTC.

The V gene is TRBV11-2, the J gene TRBJ2-1; 11 bases map to TRBD2. Per the germline V gene, CDR1 is SGHAT and CDR2 is FQNNGV. Losses at the gene ends were 5 bases for V and 2 bases for J; bases not matched to a gene: 5. CDR3 length equals 16 residues. The chain's CDR3 is CASSPMTSGTYNEQFF. In DNA form, the CDR3 reads TGTGCCAGCAGCCCTATGACTAGCGGGACCTACAATGAGCAGTTCTTC.

The V and J genes are TRBV7-8 and TRBJ2-4, with 7 bases aligning to TRBD2. CDR1 and CDR2 from the germline V gene are SGHVS and FQNEAQ. The CDR3 spans 15 residues. V was pared by 4 bases and J by 3 bases, with 6 bases of the junction left unmatched. The CDR3 spells CASSYGGGGKNIQYF. CDR3 DNA: TGTGCCAGCAGCTACGGTGGGGGGGGCAAAAACATTCAGTACTTC.

The chain carries TRBV20-1 and TRBJ1-1; D gene ambiguous. Germline assignment: CDR1 DFQATT and CDR2 SNEGSKA (reference sequence). This CDR3 comprises 13 residues. Trimming took off 5 bases at V and 0 bases at J, with 10 bases between the two ends. The CDR3 bases are TGCAGTGCTTCCAGAACTATGAACACTGAAGCTTTCTTT. Its protein product is CSASRTMNTEAFF.

The chain carries TRBV2 and TRBJ2-2; D possibly corresponds to TRBD2 (5 bases). This CDR3 comprises 15 residues. Trimming took 4 bases from V and 6 from J, leaving 15 bases between them. Germline CDR1 is SNHLY and CDR2 is FYNNEI. The CDR3 coding sequence is TGTGCCAGCAGTGGAGGGTGGACCGACTCCGGGGAGCTGTTTTTT. Translating it yields CASSGGWTDSGELFF.

This clonotype was counted a few times. This chain uses TRBV20-1 with TRBJ2-1; D tentatively fits TRBD1 or TRBD2 (5 bases each). Trimming shortened V by 3 bases and J by 8 bases, and 8 bases separated the two germline ends. CDR1 and CDR2 (germline): DFQATT, SNEGSKA (reference sequence). CDR3 length: 11 amino acids. The CDR3 DNA is TGCAGTGCTAGTCGGGGCGATGAGCAGTTCTTC. It yields the protein CSASRGDEQFF.

The chain uses TRBV9 and TRBJ1-5; tentative D call: TRBD1 (6 bases). From germline, CDR1 is SGDLS and CDR2 YYNGEE. The germline V and J ends were trimmed by 2 bases and 8 bases, with 17 bases remaining between them. The CDR3 spans 15 residues. The CDR3 region has the DNA TGTGCCAGCAGCGTTCGACAGCGGGGGGCTAAGCCCCAGCATTTT. It yields the protein CASSVRQRGAKPQHF.